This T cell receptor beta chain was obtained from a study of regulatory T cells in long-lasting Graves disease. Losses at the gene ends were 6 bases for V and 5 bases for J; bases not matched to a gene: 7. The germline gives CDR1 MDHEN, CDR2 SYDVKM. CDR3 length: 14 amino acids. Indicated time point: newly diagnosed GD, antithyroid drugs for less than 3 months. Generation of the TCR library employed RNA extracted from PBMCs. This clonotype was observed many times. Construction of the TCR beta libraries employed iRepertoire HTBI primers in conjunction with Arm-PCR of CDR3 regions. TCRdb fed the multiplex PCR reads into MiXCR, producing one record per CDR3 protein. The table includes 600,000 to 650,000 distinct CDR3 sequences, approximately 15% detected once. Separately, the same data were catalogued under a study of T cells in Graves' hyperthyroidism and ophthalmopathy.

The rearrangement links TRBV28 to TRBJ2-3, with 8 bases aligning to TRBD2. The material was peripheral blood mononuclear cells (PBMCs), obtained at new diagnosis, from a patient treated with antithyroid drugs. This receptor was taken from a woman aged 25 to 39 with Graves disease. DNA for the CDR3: TGTGCCAGCAGAAGCGGGAGTTACGGAGATACGCAGTATTTT. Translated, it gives CASRSGSYGDTQYF.